One and the same sample provided the 21 T cell receptor beta chains below, sequenced in a study of regulatory T cells in long-lasting Graves disease. Construction of the TCR beta libraries employed iRepertoire HTBI primers in conjunction with Arm-PCR of CDR3 regions. TCRdb analysed the multiplex PCR reads with MiXCR anew, one entry per CDR3 protein. The sample has 400,000 to 550,000 distinct CDR3 sequences; roughly 15% are singletons. Indicated time point: newly diagnosed GD, antithyroid drugs for less than 3 months. TCR sequences were obtained from RNA taken from PBMCs. These data are also associated with another study on T cells in Graves' hyperthyroidism and ophthalmopathy.

Sequenced here: peripheral blood mononuclear cells (PBMCs), sampled at new diagnosis, from a patient treated with antithyroid drugs. The source is a woman aged 18-29 years with Graves disease.

This clonotype was observed many times. The J gene is TRBJ2-2, the V gene TRBV18; 7 nucleotides match TRBD1. CDR3 size: 16 residues. The V gene end was trimmed by 3 bases and the J gene end by 0 bases; junction bases not matched to a gene: 4. The V gene's germline CDR1 is KGHSH and CDR2 LQKENI. The CDR3 nucleotides read TGTGCCAGCTCACCCTTTGACAGGGCGAACACCGGGGAGCTGTTTTTT. Translating it yields CASSPFDRANTGELFF.

V gene TRBV6-9 combines with J gene TRBJ2-7; D gene unclear. Trimming stripped 3 bases from V and 6 bases from J, with 6 bases between. Germline lookup yields CDR1 MNHGY and CDR2 SVAAGI. CDR3 length: 11 amino acids. CDR3 in DNA: TGTGCCAGCAGTTACGCGGCCGAGCAGTACTTC. Translating gives CASSYAAEQYF.

In this sample, this clonotype turned up many times. V usage is TRBV7-3 and J usage is TRBJ2-3; the match to TRBD1 covers 7 bases. V gave up 5 bases and J gave up 6 bases; unmatched junction bases: 5. CDR1 is SGHTA, CDR2 FQGTGA, per germline. The CDR3 loop spans 13 amino acids. The CDR3 bases are TGTGCCAGCAGCATGACAGGGTCGGATACGCAGTATTTT. This translates into CASSMTGSDTQYF. The full variable domain, rest sourced from reference TRBV7-3 and TRBJ2-3, is GAGVSQTPSNKVTEKGKYVELRCDPISGHTALYWYRQSLGQGPEFLIYFQGTGAADDSGLPNDRFFAVRPEGSVSTLKIQRTERGDSAVYLCASSMTGSDTQYFGPGTRLTVL.

The chain recombines TRBV28 with TRBJ1-5; TRBD1 is a possible D gene (6 bases). This CDR3 has 15 residues. Trimming took off 3 bases at V and 3 bases at J, with 12 bases between the two ends. CDR1 and CDR2 (germline): MDHEN, SYDVKM. The CDR3 DNA reads as TGTGCCAGCAGTTTCTACGGGGGCATCAATCAGCCCCAGCATTTT. Encoded protein: CASSFYGGINQPQHF.

The rearrangement links TRBV3-1 to TRBJ2-2, with 12 positions matching TRBD2. The CDR3 consists of 18 residues. The V gene's germline CDR1 is LGHDT and CDR2 YNNKEL (reference sequence). Trimming took 3 bases from V and 0 from J; bases not matched to a gene: 5. CDR3 bases: TGTGCCAGCAGCCAGCTAGCGGGAGGGCCAGCGAACACCGGGGAGCTGTTTTTT. Protein: CASSQLAGGPANTGELFF.

This chain joins TRBV28 and TRBJ2-1, with TRBD1 identical over 7 bases. CDR3 length equals 14 residues. Germline CDR1 and CDR2: MDHEN and SYDVKM. The V and J ends lost 11 bases and 4 bases, in that order; junction bases with no gene match: 11. CDR3 protein: CAAQITGEYNEQFF. The CDR3 nucleotides are TGTGCCGCGCAGATTACAGGGGAATACAATGAGCAGTTCTTC.

This clonotype has only a few counts. This chain uses TRBV19 with TRBJ2-1; 9 bases agree with TRBD2. CDR1 is LNHDA and CDR2 is SQIVND in the germline V gene (reference sequence). The trim removed 4 bases at V and 6 bases at J, leaving 16 bases unmatched. The CDR3 totals 18 residues. The CDR3 reads CASSTTSGLATWGNEQFF. The CDR3, as DNA: TGTGCCAGTAGTACCACCTCGGGACTAGCAACCTGGGGCAATGAGCAGTTCTTC.

The sample holds a few counts of this clonotype. The chain carries TRBV25-1 and TRBJ2-1, with D tentatively TRBD2 (6 bases). This CDR3 contains 15 residues. Germline CDR1 MGHDK, CDR2 SYGVNS. V gave up 8 bases and J gave up 6 bases, with 20 bases separating them. In nucleotides, the CDR3 is TGTGCCAGCCGCATCCAGGGCCCGGGGGTCAATGAGCAGTTCTTC. Translated: CASRIQGPGVNEQFF.

This clonotype showed up many times. This rearrangement joins TRBV5-1 to TRBJ2-3; TRBD2 aligns across 13 bases. CDR1 SGHRS and CDR2 YFSETQ come from the germline V gene. Germline trimming cut 4 bases from V and 1 base from J; bases unmatched to any gene: 9. The CDR3 extends over 18 amino acids. CDR3 DNA: TGCGCCAGCAGCCTGGCCCGGACTAGCGGGAGTCGCACAGATACGCAGTATTTT. Its translation: CASSLARTSGSRTDTQYF.

The chain has TRBV6-2 or TRBV6-3 and TRBJ2-3; D not resolved. V lost 5 bases and J 9 bases, leaving 12 bases between the germline ends. The CDR3 has 12 residues. Germline V gives CDR1 MNHEY, CDR2 SVGEGT. The CDR3 protein is CASSEYVGTQYF. The CDR3 coding sequence is TGTGCCAGCAGTGAATACGTGGGGACGCAGTATTTT.

Notes on this clonotype: With a much larger clone just one base away, this may be a read error. This rearrangement joins TRBV3-1 to TRBJ2-2; D call uncertain. The germline gives CDR1 LGHDT, CDR2 YNNKEL (reference sequence). The CDR3 runs to 14 residues. Trimming removed 3 bases at V and 3 bases at J, with 8 bases between. DNA of the CDR3: TGTGCCAGCAGCCACCCAGCTGACACCGGGGAGCTGTTTTTT. Amino acid sequence: CASSHPADTGELFF.

In its sample, this clonotype was seen many times. V gene TRBV28 combines with J gene TRBJ1-2; TRBD1 is a possible D gene (6 bases). The germline V gene encodes CDR1 MDHEN and CDR2 SYDVKM. V gave up 6 bases and J gave up 14 bases, with 22 bases separating them. This CDR3 comprises 13 residues. CDR3 sequence (DNA): TGTGCCAGCAGCCAGCTTACAGGGCTGTGGGCGACCTTC. Protein sequence: CASSQLTGLWATF.

The chain joins TRBV30 to TRBJ2-1; the match to TRBD2 covers 9 bases. Germline assignment: CDR1 GTSNPN and CDR2 SVGIG (reference sequence). The CDR3 extends over 14 amino acids. Losses at the gene ends were 5 bases for V and 8 bases for J; bases not matched to a gene: 10. The CDR3 loop reads CAWAHSGGKDEQFF. In nucleotides, the CDR3 is TGTGCCTGGGCCCATAGCGGGGGAAAAGATGAGCAGTTCTTC.

As concerns this clonotype: This may come from a read error, since a much larger clone is one base off. V gene TRBV7-3 combines with J gene TRBJ2-5; TRBD1 or TRBD2 may be the D gene (6 bases each). CDR3 length: 15 amino acids. Germline assignment: CDR1 SGHTA and CDR2 FQGTGA. Trimming took off 5 bases at V and 11 bases at J, with 24 bases between the two ends. The CDR3 sequence is CASSPMSGALGEQYF. Here the CDR3 DNA reads TGTGCCAGCAGCCCTATGTCGGGGGCCCTTGGTGAGCAGTACTTC.

This clonotype was found many times. The V gene is TRBV6-2 or TRBV6-3, the J gene TRBJ1-2; D remains unclear. There are 13 residues in the CDR3. Between the trimmed V and J ends, which lost 7 bases and 4 bases, there was a span of 13 bases. Per germline, CDR1 MNHEY and CDR2 SVGEGT. The DNA for the CDR3 is TGTGCCAGCAAAGGGCAGAACCTCTATGGCTACACCTTC. It specifies CASKGQNLYGYTF.

This clonotype was observed at least ten times. The chain couples TRBV12-3 or TRBV12-4 to TRBJ2-5; weak D call: TRBD2 (6 bases). V lost 3 bases and J 2 bases, leaving 16 bases between the germline ends. CDR3 length equals 16 residues. The CDR3: CASSFGGSGIQETQYF. The CDR3 DNA reads as TGTGCCAGCAGTTTCGGTGGTAGCGGAATTCAAGAGACCCAGTACTTC.

A word on this clonotype: One junction end does not reproduce the germline sequence, and a read error may be involved. V gene TRBV7-7 combines with J gene TRBJ2-5; D could derive from TRBD1 or TRBD2 (6 bases each). CDR3 length: 17 residues. Germline-derived CDR1 and CDR2 are SSHAT and FNYEAQ (reference sequence). CDR3 bases: TGTGCTAGCAGCTTTGGGGTTACGACGGGGGCCGGGGAGACCCAGTACTTC. This translates into CASSFGVTTGAGETQYF.

J is TRBJ2-7 and V is TRBV6-1; weak D call: TRBD1 (6 bases). CDR3 length: 16 residues. Germline CDR1 is MNHNS and CDR2 is SASEGT. Trimming shortened V by 6 bases and J by 4 bases, and 22 bases separated the two germline ends. The CDR3 loop is CASREMNQGFLYEQYF. The CDR3 DNA sequence: TGTGCCAGCAGGGAGATGAACCAGGGGTTCCTGTACGAGCAGTACTTC.

The rearrangement links TRBV9 to TRBJ2-2; D is unresolved. Trimming took 0 bases from V and 1 from J, leaving 4 bases between them. CDR1 is SGDLS, CDR2 YYNGEE, per germline. The CDR3 has 14 amino acids. CDR3 coding DNA: TGTGCCAGCAGCGTAGACGGGAACACCGGGGAGCTGTTTTTT. Its translation is CASSVDGNTGELFF.

This clonotype appeared many times. The genes are TRBV29-1 and TRBJ2-3; 11 positions match TRBD2. The ends lost 6 bases at V and 2 bases at J; junction bases unmatched: 4. The CDR3 runs to 14 residues. CDR1 is SQVTM, CDR2 ANQGSEA, per germline. The CDR3 reads CSVATSGITDTQYF. The CDR3 nucleotides read TGCAGCGTCGCGACTAGCGGGATCACAGATACGCAGTATTTT.

This clonotype has at least ten counts. The rearrangement uses TRBV7-9 and TRBJ2-1; possible D gene TRBD1, 5 bases. Germline lookup yields CDR1 SEHNR and CDR2 FQNEAQ (reference sequence). The CDR3 is made up of 16 amino acids. V lost 2 bases to trimming and J lost 4 bases, with 15 bases between them. CDR3 coding DNA: TGTGCCAGCAGCTTAACTTTCAGGGCAAGTTACAATGAGCAGTTCTTC. Translation: CASSLTFRASYNEQFF.